This passage covers 3 T cell receptor beta chains from one sample sequenced in a study of cytomegalovirus exposure and HLA in healthy donors (TCRdb year 2017). The library was obtained by the immunoSEQ multiplex PCR assay. A mixture of 60 forward primers for TCR Vbeta segments and 13 reverse primers for TCR Jbeta segments was used in the multiplex PCR. TCRdb obtained this table from immuneACCESS and retained in-frame rearrangements with V and J assigned. These tables miss some clones; where compared with another copy, unresolved V genes account for less than half of the shortfall, and the remainder is unexplained. This sample has 150,000 to 200,000 clones in its table, and roughly 85% of those were observed once. In total, the top ten clones hold about 10% of the sample. Sample: PBMCs. The receptors here all came from a young man in good health and CMV-seropositive.

The CDR3 sequence: CAISDIGTGADTQYF. CDR3 nucleotide sequence: TGTGCCATCAGTGATATCGGGACAGGGGCAGATACGCAGTATTTT. The chain joins TRBV10-3 to TRBJ2-3; TRBD1 agrees at 10 bases. This CDR3 contains 15 residues. The trim removed 3 bases at V and 4 bases at J, leaving 4 bases unmatched. Per the germline V gene, CDR1 is ENHRY and CDR2 is SYGVKD.

This chain connects TRBV19 to TRBJ2-1; D may be TRBD2 (5 bases). Trimming stripped 3 bases from V and 2 bases from J, with 17 bases between. The germline gives CDR1 LNHDA, CDR2 SQIVND (reference sequence). CDR3 length equals 17 residues. CDR3: CASSMGPIKRPYNEQFF. In DNA form, the CDR3 reads TGTGCCAGTAGTATGGGCCCTATAAAGCGGCCCTACAATGAGCAGTTCTTC.

The chain couples TRBV7-3 to TRBJ2-5; D is possibly TRBD1 (6 bases). Trimming cost V 2 bases and J 1 base, with 11 bases left between them. CDR3 length equals 15 residues. The germline V gene has CDR1 SGHTA and CDR2 FQGTGA. The CDR3 DNA follows: TGTGCCAGCAGCTTATCACGGGACACCCAAGAGACCCAGTACTTC. It encodes CASSLSRDTQETQYF.